These 32 T cell receptor beta chains share one sample of origin, sequenced in a study of monozygotic twins with inflammatory bowel disease. TCRdb reprocessed the 5' RACE reads and reports one entry per CDR3 protein, with no DNA. Its clone listing holds hundreds of thousands of distinct CDR3 sequences. Sample: blood. Receptors originate from a human donor with ulcerative colitis or Crohn's disease, or a healthy co-twin of an affected twin (not recorded which).

The rearrangement uses TRBV4-3 and TRBJ2-1; TCRdb proposes TRBD2, but this gene call is untestable without DNA. Germline CDR1 is LGHNA and CDR2 is YSLEER. CDR3 size: 16 residues. The chain's CDR3 is CASSQERASSYNEQFF.

The rearrangement joins TRBV9 to TRBJ1-4; the D gene TCRdb calls, TRBD1, cannot be checked with no DNA. The germline V gene has CDR1 SGDLS and CDR2 YYNGEE. The CDR3 consists of 15 residues. CDR3 in amino acids: CASSARTGHNEKLFF.

The genes are TRBV5-1 and TRBJ2-3; TCRdb calls TRBD2, which cannot be checked without DNA. Germline lookup yields CDR1 SGHRS and CDR2 YFSETQ. The CDR3 is 14 amino acids. CDR3 sequence: CASSLGEGLDTQYF.

The chain is built from TRBV5-1 and TRBJ2-1. Germline V gene data show CDR1 as SGHRS and CDR2 as YFSETQ. The CDR3 has 12 residues. This chain's CDR3 is CASSRSANEQFF. Full variable domain (outside the CDR3, taken from reference TRBV5-1 and TRBJ2-1): KAGVTQTPRYLIKTRGQQVTLSCSPISGHRSVSWYQQTPGQGLQFLFEYFSETQRNKGNFPGRFSGRQFSNSRSEMNVSTLELGDSALYLCASSRSANEQFFGPGTRLTVL.

The CDR3 protein is CSVETTATYDQYF. This chain uses TRBV29-1 with TRBJ2-7; TCRdb lists TRBD1, though no DNA is available to test this call. Germline V CDR1 and CDR2: SQVTM, ANQGSEA. This CDR3 has 13 amino acids.

V usage is TRBV4-2 and J usage is TRBJ1-2. Per the germline V gene, CDR1 is LGHNA and CDR2 is YNFKEQ. There are 14 residues in the CDR3. This chain's CDR3 is CASSQDPADTGYTF.

The chain recombines TRBV14 with TRBJ1-1. Germline V gene sequence: CDR1 SGHDN, CDR2 FVKESK. The CDR3 is made up of 11 amino acids. CDR3 sequence: CASSQDLGAVF.

V gene TRBV9 combines with J gene TRBJ1-5; the D call from TCRdb, TRBD1, cannot be confirmed without DNA. Germline loops: CDR1 SGDLS, CDR2 YYNGEE. The CDR3 is 14 amino acids. The chain's CDR3 is CASSEGPDNQPQHF.

The chain is built from TRBV20-1 and TRBJ2-2; TCRdb outputs TRBD2, but without DNA this stays unchecked. This CDR3 comprises 17 residues. Germline V CDR1 and CDR2: DFQATT, SNEGSKA (reference sequence). The CDR3 loop is CSASPLAGGPNTGELFF.

The chain couples TRBV6-5 to TRBJ2-7. The CDR3 totals 13 residues. Germline lookup yields CDR1 MNHEY and CDR2 SVGAGI. The CDR3 protein is CASRPGTTYEQYF.

The V call is TRBV12-3 or TRBV12-4, the J call TRBJ1-2. The CDR3 runs 13 residues. This CDR3 reads CASSFSGTYGYTF.

The V call is TRBV6-2 or TRBV6-3, the J call TRBJ2-2. This CDR3 has 11 residues. Germline assignment: CDR1 MNHEY and CDR2 SVGEGT. CDR3: CASSNVWRLFF.

The rearrangement joins TRBV12-3 or TRBV12-4 to TRBJ1-1; absent DNA, TCRdb's TRBD1 call cannot be checked. The CDR3 contains 13 residues. The CDR3 spells CASRAPVNTEAFF.

The rearrangement joins TRBV6-1 to TRBJ2-1. The CDR3 loop spans 12 amino acids. Germline-derived CDR1 and CDR2 are MNHNS and SASEGT. The CDR3 reads CATFDTNNEQFF.

V is TRBV12-3 or TRBV12-4 and J is TRBJ2-2. The CDR3 sequence is 13 residues long. CDR3: CASSLGAAGELFF.

The chain combines TRBV2 with TRBJ2-6. CDR3 length: 15 amino acids. In germline, CDR1 is SNHLY, CDR2 FYNNEI. The CDR3 here is CASSEGRAGANVLTF.

The rearrangement uses TRBV30 and TRBJ2-7. CDR1 GTSNPN and CDR2 SVGIG come from the germline V gene (reference sequence). The CDR3 covers 12 residues. CDR3 residues: CAWSVLVREQYF.

The chain couples TRBV7-9 to TRBJ1-1; checking the TCRdb D call of TRBD1 is not possible without DNA. The CDR3 has 15 residues. The V gene's germline CDR1 is SEHNR and CDR2 FQNEAQ (reference sequence). The CDR3: CASSPPLKMNTEAFF.

V and J are TRBV19 and TRBJ1-6; TCRdb reports TRBD1, a call that lacks DNA to check it against. Germline V CDR1 and CDR2: LNHDA, SQIVND (reference sequence). The CDR3 runs 17 residues. CDR3 sequence: CASSPDRYRDWGSPLHF.

The chain combines TRBV5-1 with TRBJ1-4; TCRdb gives TRBD1 as the D gene, but with no DNA this cannot be confirmed. From germline, CDR1 is SGHRS and CDR2 YFSETQ. The CDR3 totals 15 residues. The chain's CDR3 is CASSLLAGTNEKLFF.

The chain links TRBV25-1 to TRBJ2-7; TCRdb designates TRBD1, a call that cannot be tested without DNA. The CDR3 loop spans 14 amino acids. Germline V gives CDR1 MGHDK, CDR2 SYGVNS. The CDR3: CASGEGEGTYEQYF.

The chain joins TRBV11-1 to TRBJ2-1; TCRdb's D gene call, TRBD1, goes unchecked for lack of DNA. The CDR3 length is 20 residues. Germline CDR1 and CDR2: SGHAT and FQDESV (reference sequence). The CDR3 loop reads CASSSSDYGTTFSSYNEQFF. The whole variable domain, filled in from reference TRBV11-1 and TRBJ2-1, reads EAEVAQSPRYKITEKSQAVAFWCDPISGHATLYWYRQILGQGPELLVQFQDESVVDDSQLPKDRFSAERLKGVDSTLKIQPAELGDSAMYLCASSSSDYGTTFSSYNEQFFGPGTRLTVL.

The V call is TRBV12-3 or TRBV12-4, the J call TRBJ2-5; TCRdb reports TRBD2, a call that lacks DNA to check it against. This CDR3 comprises 17 residues. The CDR3 loop reads CASSSLGIAGAQETQYF.

The chain links TRBV5-1 to TRBJ2-7; TCRdb designates TRBD1, a call that cannot be tested without DNA. Germline CDR1 is SGHRS and CDR2 is YFSETQ. This CDR3 has 13 amino acids. CDR3 region: CASSSPEAYEQYF.

The chain employs TRBV5-1 and TRBJ2-7; TCRdb selects TRBD1, and the lack of DNA leaves this call unchecked. The CDR3 loop spans 15 amino acids. CDR1 and CDR2 (germline): SGHRS, YFSETQ. Here the CDR3 reads CASSFGTARTYEQYF.

The genes are TRBV20-1 and TRBJ2-1; the D call of TRBD1 rests on TCRdb alone, since no DNA is present to check it. The CDR3 length is 15 residues. Germline assignment: CDR1 DFQATT and CDR2 SNEGSKA (reference sequence). The CDR3 is CSAGDPGGGSDEQFF.

The V call is TRBV20-1, the J call TRBJ1-1; without DNA, the TCRdb call of TRBD1 cannot be checked. The CDR3 runs to 15 residues. Germline values: CDR1 DFQATT, CDR2 SNEGSKA (reference sequence). The CDR3 sequence is CSASPWTGTNTEAFF.

The V and J genes are TRBV30 and TRBJ2-1; the TCRdb call, TRBD2, lacks DNA for checking. The CDR3 contains 14 residues. Germline CDR1 and CDR2: GTSNPN and SVGIG (reference sequence). The CDR3 protein is CAWSGLAAYNEQFF.

The genes are TRBV24-1 and TRBJ2-3. The CDR3 sequence is 12 residues long. Germline-derived CDR1 and CDR2 are KGHDR and SFDVKD. This chain's CDR3 is CATSGLTDTQYF.

The chain joins TRBV7-2 to TRBJ2-5; lacking DNA, the TRBD1 call made by TCRdb goes unchecked. Germline-derived CDR1 and CDR2 are SGHTA and FQGNSA. This CDR3 is 14 amino acids long. CDR3 sequence reads: CASSTGQGQKTQYF.

The chain couples TRBV6-1 to TRBJ2-6. This CDR3 spans 16 amino acids. CDR1 is MNHNS and CDR2 is SASEGT in the germline V gene. The CDR3 sequence is CASSGFVTAGANVLTF.

V gene TRBV11-2 combines with J gene TRBJ2-3; TCRdb gives TRBD2 as the D gene, but with no DNA this cannot be confirmed. Germline V CDR1 and CDR2: SGHAT, FQNNGV. The CDR3 consists of 14 residues. CDR3 residues: CASSSGLVPDTQYF.